This note documents a single T cell receptor beta chain sequence. Its antigen is not known. The record originates from a study of CD8 T cells in ankylosing spondylitis. Regarding the study as a whole: Several highly homologous variants made up a TCR beta motif, and this motif appeared characteristic of ankylosing spondylitis blood.

Library preparation for TCR beta used quantitative 5'-RACE with molecular barcodes. TCRdb passed the 5' RACE reads through MiXCR, listing each CDR3 protein once. The table includes over 600,000 distinct CDR3 sequences, roughly 19% detected once. Source material: blood, either unsorted or a sorted T cell fraction (not recorded which). The sequence was obtained from a male donor with ankylosing spondylitis.

The DNA for the CDR3 is TGCGCCAGCAGCCAGGGGAGCGGGAGCGTTGGAGAGACCCAGTACTTC. It yields the protein CASSQGSGSVGETQYF. This rearrangement joins TRBV4-1 to TRBJ2-5; 8 bases fit TRBD2. The ends lost 3 bases at V and 4 bases at J; junction bases unmatched: 10. The CDR3 consists of 16 residues. CDR1 is MGHRA, CDR2 YSYEKL, per germline.